Listed here are 30 T cell receptor beta chains from one sample, sequenced in a study of blood T cell repertoires in COVID-19. TCRdb keeps only in-frame clones here, not all; method: immunoSEQ multiplex PCR. In the table there are approximately 120,000 clones, approximately 85% of which are singletons. The sample comprised peripheral blood. The receptors stem from a human donor in a cohort sampled during active COVID-19.

This chain joins TRBV7-9 and TRBJ2-1, with TRBD1 matching 7 bases. Germline-derived CDR1 and CDR2 are SEHNR and FQNEAQ (reference sequence). The CDR3 length is 15 residues. V lost 3 bases, J lost 10 bases, and 12 bases stayed unmatched. The CDR3 sequence is CASSFKGGRAEEQFF. The CDR3 coding sequence is TGTGCCAGCAGCTTCAAAGGGGGCCGGGCCGAGGAGCAGTTCTTC. Complete variable domain (other parts from reference TRBV7-9 and TRBJ2-1): DTGVSQNPRHKITKRGQNVTFRCDPISEHNRLYWYRQTLGQGPEFLTYFQNEAQLEKSRLLSDRFSAERPKGSFSTLEIQRTEQGDSAMYLCASSFKGGRAEEQFFGPGTRLTVL.

The DNA of the CDR3 is TGTGCCATCAAGACTAGCGCGATGGACGAGCAGTACTTC. It encodes CAIKTSAMDEQYF. The chain combines TRBV10-3 with TRBJ2-7; TRBD2 matches at 8 bases. The CDR3 covers 13 residues. Germline-derived CDR1 and CDR2 are ENHRY and SYGVKD. The junction had 7 bases not matched to a gene; V was cut back by 7 bases and J by 5 bases.

This clone was seen more than once but under ten times. The chain combines TRBV5-1 with TRBJ2-1; the match to TRBD2 covers 8 bases. Germline CDR1 reads SGHRS; CDR2 reads YFSETQ. With 4 bases clipped from V and 1 base from J, the junction kept 4 bases outside the gene matches. This CDR3 comprises 15 residues. DNA for the CDR3: TGCGCCAGCAGCCCTAGCGGGCAGTCCTACAATGAGCAGTTCTTC. Protein sequence: CASSPSGQSYNEQFF.

The CDR3 loop reads CASTRVGGYGYTF. In DNA form, the CDR3 reads TGTGCCAGCACCCGGGTCGGGGGCTATGGCTACACCTTC. The chain employs TRBV6-5 and TRBJ1-2, with D possibly being TRBD1 (5 bases). Germline loops: CDR1 MNHEY, CDR2 SVGAGI. CDR3 length: 13 residues. The V gene lost 7 bases and the J gene lost 4 bases, with 13 bases spanning the gap.

This clone turned up a few times. The chain links TRBV7-6 to TRBJ1-2, with 7 bases identical to TRBD1. Germline V gene lookup returns CDR1 SGHVS and CDR2 FNYEAQ. This CDR3 has 17 residues. V trimming: 2 bases; J trimming: 1 base; junction bases outside the gene matches: 10. CDR3: CASSLSFGTVLNYGYTF. Written as DNA, the CDR3 is TGTGCCAGCAGCTTAAGCTTTGGGACAGTACTTAACTATGGCTACACCTTC.

The CDR3 DNA sequence: TGCAGCGTTGAAGATGCCCCCGACGGGAACTCTAACTATGGCTACACCTTC. Translated, it gives CSVEDAPDGNSNYGYTF. The V and J genes are TRBV29-1 and TRBJ1-2; no clear D gene. This CDR3 has 17 residues. V lost 0 bases and J 0 bases, leaving 17 bases between the germline ends. The germline CDR1 and CDR2 sequences are SQVTM and ANQGSEA.

CDR3 coding DNA: TGTGCCAGCAGCTTAGGGGGGCGCAGGTTCAAGTCCCTCGAGCAGTACTTC. It is translated as CASSLGGRRFKSLEQYF. The J gene is TRBJ2-7, the V gene TRBV13; D perhaps matches TRBD1 (5 bases). Germline CDR1 reads PRHDT; CDR2 reads FYEKMQ (reference sequence). The CDR3 is 17 residues long. Trimming took off 0 bases at V and 6 bases at J, with 21 bases between the two ends.

The chain employs TRBV10-1 and TRBJ2-3; D gene unclear. V gave up 4 bases and J gave up 6 bases, with 5 bases separating them. This CDR3 has 11 residues. CDR1 and CDR2 (germline): WNHNN, SYGVQD (reference sequence). The CDR3 DNA reads TGCGCCAGCAGTGTCGGGGATACGCAGTATTTT. Protein: CASSVGDTQYF.

The rearrangement links TRBV20-1 to TRBJ2-7; D gene ambiguous. The V end was cut by 5 bases, the J end by 1 base, with 6 bases between. This CDR3 is built from 11 residues. Looked up from germline, CDR1 is DFQATT and CDR2 is SNEGSKA (reference sequence). The CDR3 loop is CSAYESYEQYF. DNA for the CDR3: TGCAGTGCTTACGAGTCCTACGAGCAGTACTTC.

The V call is TRBV7-9, the J call TRBJ2-3; the D gene is possibly TRBD1 (5 bases). With 9 bases removed from V and 3 bases from J, the gap between germline ends came to 13 bases. The germline V gene encodes CDR1 SEHNR and CDR2 FQNEAQ (reference sequence). The CDR3 extends over 13 amino acids. The CDR3 is CARTERGTDTQYF. The CDR3 DNA is TGTGCCAGGACCGAAAGGGGAACAGATACGCAGTATTTT.

The rearrangement links TRBV5-1 to TRBJ2-5; D may be TRBD2 (6 bases). Germline CDR1 reads SGHRS; CDR2 reads YFSETQ. The V end lost 0 bases, the J end lost 5 bases, and 20 bases lay between the germline ends. This CDR3 region has 17 residues. The CDR3 nucleotides are TGCGCCAGCAGCTTGGATGCGGGAATAAGACTTGTGGAGACCCAGTACTTC. It yields the protein CASSLDAGIRLVETQYF.

The chain combines TRBV2 with TRBJ2-7; D might be TRBD1 (5 bases). Trimming left V 7 bases short and J 6 bases short, with 16 bases between. CDR1 and CDR2 (germline): SNHLY, FYNNEI. The CDR3 spans 13 residues. CDR3 DNA: TGTGCCAGCATTACAGGCATGGCGTCCGAGCAGTACTTC. As protein: CASITGMASEQYF.

A single count supports this clone. The rearrangement uses TRBV6-2 or TRBV6-3 and TRBJ2-7, with D maybe TRBD1 (6 bases). With 6 bases removed from V and 1 base from J, the gap between germline ends came to 13 bases. Germline V gene lookup returns CDR1 MNHEY and CDR2 SVGEGT. This CDR3 spans 14 amino acids. CDR3 bases: TGTGCCAGCAGCTTGACTACAGGGTCCTACGAGCAGTACTTC. Its translation is CASSLTTGSYEQYF.

This clone was recorded once. CDR3 sequence reads: CASSLAAGLSYNEQFF. The DNA of the CDR3 is TGCGCCAGCAGCTTGGCGGCGGGACTGAGCTACAATGAGCAGTTCTTC. This sequence joins TRBV5-1 and TRBJ2-1; weak D call: TRBD2 (6 bases). The CDR3 has 16 amino acids. Germline V gene lookup returns CDR1 SGHRS and CDR2 YFSETQ. Trimming took 0 bases from V and 3 from J, leaving 13 bases between them.

This chain uses TRBV2 with TRBJ1-2; TRBD1 matches 7 bases. The trim removed 7 bases at V and 3 bases at J, leaving 5 bases unmatched. This CDR3 spans 13 amino acids. Per the germline V gene, CDR1 is SNHLY and CDR2 is FYNNEI. CDR3 DNA: TGTGCCAGCACCATCCAGGGGGACTATGGCTACACCTTC. It is translated as CASTIQGDYGYTF.

The V call is TRBV19, the J call TRBJ2-3, with D possibly matching TRBD2 (5 bases). V lost 10 bases and J lost 1, with 21 bases in between. Germline V lookup: CDR1 LNHDA, CDR2 SQIVND (reference sequence). This CDR3 is built from 16 residues. The CDR3 loop reads CATLRRSSRGTDTQYF. Written as DNA, the CDR3 is TGTGCCACCCTAAGGAGGTCGTCGCGGGGCACAGATACGCAGTATTTT.

This rearrangement joins TRBV18 to TRBJ2-1; TRBD2 matches 7 bases. J lost 2 bases, V lost 4 bases, and 5 bases had no gene match. The CDR3 consists of 15 residues. The germline gives CDR1 KGHSH, CDR2 LQKENI. CDR3 sequence (DNA): TGTGCCAGCTCACTGCTAGCGGTGCCCTACAATGAGCAGTTCTTC. This codes for CASSLLAVPYNEQFF.

J is TRBJ2-1 and V is TRBV11-3, with no clear D. Trimming cost V 5 bases and J 5 bases, with 4 bases left between them. CDR3 length: 11 amino acids. Germline-derived CDR1 and CDR2 are SGHNT and YENEEA. The CDR3 loop is CASSRDNEQFF. The CDR3 DNA follows: TGTGCCAGCAGCCGGGACAATGAGCAGTTCTTC.

The chain combines TRBV7-2 with TRBJ1-2; TRBD1 matches at 8 bases. The CDR3 consists of 19 residues. Germline CDR1 and CDR2: SGHTA and FQGNSA. The V segment lost 4 bases and the J segment 0 bases; nucleotides outside the gene matches: 16. The CDR3 nucleotides read TGTGCCAGCAGCTCAATCCCCCCTTTACAGGGGGGAGCTAACTATGGCTACACCTTC. Translation gives CASSSIPPLQGGANYGYTF.

The V gene is TRBV7-2, the J gene TRBJ1-1, with D perhaps TRBD1 (5 bases). The CDR3 extends over 15 amino acids. Trimming pared 5 bases from V and 0 bases from J, leaving 13 bases between. The germline V gene has CDR1 SGHTA and CDR2 FQGNSA. CDR3 in DNA: TGTGCCAGCAGCCCCAGGCAGGGCATGAACACTGAAGCTTTCTTT. This translates into CASSPRQGMNTEAFF.

V usage is TRBV7-6 and J usage is TRBJ2-7; 9 nucleotides match TRBD2. CDR1 SGHVS and CDR2 FNYEAQ come from the germline V gene. This CDR3 is built from 16 residues. The J segment lost 6 bases and the V segment lost 5 bases, leaving 14 bases of the junction unmatched. The CDR3 spells CASSRESTSGRSEQYF. CDR3 coding DNA: TGTGCCAGCAGCCGAGAATCGACTAGCGGACGCAGCGAGCAGTACTTC. The full variable domain, in which reference TRBV7-6 and TRBJ2-7 provide the parts outside the CDR3, is GAGVSQSPRYKVTKRGQDVALRCDPISGHVSLYWYRQALGQGPEFLTYFNYEAQQDKSGLPNDRFSAERPEGSISTLTIQRTEQRDSAMYRCASSRESTSGRSEQYFGPGTRLTVT.

The chain links TRBV18 to TRBJ2-7; 7 bases fit TRBD2. The length of the CDR3 is 13 residues. J was trimmed by 5 bases and V by 6 bases; bases with no gene match: 7. Germline CDR1 and CDR2: KGHSH and LQKENI. CDR3 residues: CASSPGTINEQYF. The DNA for the CDR3 is TGTGCCAGCTCGCCCGGGACTATCAACGAGCAGTACTTC.

This rearrangement joins TRBV27 to TRBJ1-2, with TRBD1 matching 12 bases. This CDR3 region has 16 residues. J gave up 3 bases and V 5 bases, and 7 bases lay outside the gene matches. CDR1 and CDR2 (germline): MNHEY, SMNVEV (reference sequence). CDR3 coding DNA: TGTGCCAGCAGTATAACCGGGACAGGGGGCGACTATGGCTACACCTTC. Translating it yields CASSITGTGGDYGYTF.

The chain employs TRBV7-3 and TRBJ2-2; 7 positions agree with TRBD2. The germline V gene encodes CDR1 SGHTA and CDR2 FQGTGA. The CDR3 covers 17 residues. V dropped 4 bases and J dropped 0; count of bases not matched to a gene: 8. The CDR3: CASSSPGLPSNTGELFF. DNA of the CDR3: TGTGCCAGCAGCTCCCCGGGACTACCCTCGAACACCGGGGAGCTGTTTTTT.

This clone was observed a single time. CDR3 sequence (DNA): TGTGCCAGCAGCCGGGGACTAGAGTTATACGAGCAGTACTTC. Encoded protein: CASSRGLELYEQYF. This chain connects TRBV5-6 to TRBJ2-7; 8 bases map to TRBD2. The V gene end was trimmed by 4 bases and the J gene end by 4 bases; junction bases not matched to a gene: 7. The CDR3 extends over 14 amino acids. Germline lookup yields CDR1 SGHDT and CDR2 YYEEEE.

The V and J genes are TRBV4-2 and TRBJ2-3; D is undetermined. The V and J ends lost 5 bases and 6 bases respectively, with 6 bases between them. The CDR3 is 11 residues long. Germline V gene data show CDR1 as LGHNA and CDR2 as YNFKEQ. For the CDR3, the DNA is TGTGCCAGCAGCTGGCACGATACGCAGTATTTT. Amino acid sequence: CASSWHDTQYF.

The rearrangement joins TRBV5-4 to TRBJ1-2; 7 nucleotides align to TRBD1. Unmatched junction bases numbered 8, after V lost 1 base and J lost 8 bases. Looked up from germline, CDR1 is SGHNT and CDR2 is YYREEE (reference sequence). The CDR3 runs to 14 residues. The CDR3 DNA reads TGTGCCAGCAGCTTGACAGGGGCAGGGGAAGGCTACACCTTC. Translated, it gives CASSLTGAGEGYTF.

This chain links TRBV6-2 or TRBV6-3 with TRBJ2-1; 10 bases align to TRBD2. This CDR3 spans 17 amino acids. Germline CDR1 and CDR2: MNHEY and SVGEGT. The ends lost 2 bases at V and 8 bases at J; junction bases unmatched: 12. CDR3 sequence (DNA): TGTGCCAGCAGTTACCGTCCAAGCGGGAGGGCCCTCGATGAGCAGTTCTTC. Translating gives CASSYRPSGRALDEQFF.

The gene calls are TRBV28 and TRBJ2-1; 8 bases agree with TRBD2. CDR1 is MDHEN and CDR2 is SYDVKM in the germline V gene. The CDR3 has 12 residues. After removal of 7 bases from V and 6 bases from J, the junction contained 2 bases not matched to a gene. CDR3 amino acids: CASKRGTNEQFF. The CDR3, as DNA: TGTGCCAGCAAGCGGGGGACCAATGAGCAGTTCTTC.

This rearrangement joins TRBV28 to TRBJ1-1, with TRBD1 as a possible D gene (5 bases). Trimming took 1 base from V and 1 from J, leaving 10 bases between them. Germline assignment: CDR1 MDHEN and CDR2 SYDVKM. The CDR3 length is 15 residues. This CDR3 is CASSLFGARNTEAFF. The CDR3 coding sequence is TGTGCCAGCAGTTTATTTGGGGCCAGGAACACTGAAGCTTTCTTT. Filled out from reference TRBV28 and TRBJ1-1, the complete variable domain reads DVKVTQSSRYLVKRTGEKVFLECVQDMDHENMFWYRQDPGLGLRLIYFSYDVKMKEKGDIPEGYSVSREKKERFSLILESASTNQTSMYLCASSLFGARNTEAFFGQGTRLTVV.